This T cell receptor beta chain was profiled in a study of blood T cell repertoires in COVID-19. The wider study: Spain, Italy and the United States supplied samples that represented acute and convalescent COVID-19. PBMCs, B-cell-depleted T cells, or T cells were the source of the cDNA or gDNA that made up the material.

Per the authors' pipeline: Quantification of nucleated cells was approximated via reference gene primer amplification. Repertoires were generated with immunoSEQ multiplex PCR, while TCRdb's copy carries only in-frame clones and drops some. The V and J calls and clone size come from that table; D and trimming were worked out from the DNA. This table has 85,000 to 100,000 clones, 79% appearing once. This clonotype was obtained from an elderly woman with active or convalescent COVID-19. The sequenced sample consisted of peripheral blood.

The CDR3 DNA reads TGTGCCAGCAGCCATAAACAGAGAACAGATACGCAGTATTTT. Amino acid sequence: CASSHKQRTDTQYF. The V and J genes are TRBV14 and TRBJ2-3; D is uncertain. V was pared by 3 bases and J by 3 bases, with 10 bases between. Germline loops: CDR1 SGHDN, CDR2 FVKESK. CDR3 size: 14 residues.